Listed below are T cell receptor beta chains from one sample, sequenced in a study of shared clonotypes between healthy human individuals. The table came from immunoSEQ multiplex PCR; TCRdb's copy has only in-frame clones and leaves some out. The repertoire has around 700,000 clones, roughly 94% of them found once; the top ten carry 24%. The sequenced sample was naive CD8+ T cells sorted from blood. All receptors derive from a man aged 25-45 years in good health. Both conserved end residues are part of each CDR3. The D gene is left open where the match is weak. Not all rows give a size; the values are once, few, many and, for expanded clones, a class.

. | TRBJ1-4 | TRBV27 | . | TGTGCCAGCAGTTTATCGTATTTTCTACCCGCTGAAAAACTGTTTTTT | CASSLSYFLPAEKLFF
. | TRBJ2-7 | TRBV27 | once | TGTGCCAGCAGTTTACTCGGGAGTCTATACGAGCAGTACTTC | CASSLLGSLYEQYF
. | TRBJ2-7 | TRBV7-9 | . | TGTGCCAGCGGGCCGACGCGGGTCCGCGGTGGGGCTCGCGAGCAGTACTTC | CASGPTRVRGGAREQYF
TRBD1 | TRBJ2-2 | TRBV9 | . | TGTGCCAGCAGCGTAGAGGGGGCCGTCGGGGAGCTGTTTTTT | CASSVEGAVGELFF
TRBD2 | TRBJ2-3 | TRBV9 | . | TGTGCCAGCAGCGGACTAGCGGGAGGGGGCCCCAGGGATACGCAGTATTTT | CASSGLAGGGPRDTQYF
. | TRBJ1-5 | TRBV5-5 | . | TGTGCCAGCAGCTTGACAGGGAGGAGGGATCAGCCCCAGCATTTT | CASSLTGRRDQPQHF
TRBD1 | TRBJ1-2 | TRBV7-9 | . | TGTGCCAGCAGCTTAGTGGGACAGGGTTATAGGAACTATGGCTACACCTTC | CASSLVGQGYRNYGYTF
TRBD2 | TRBJ2-1 | TRBV6-1 | . | TGTGCCAGTCTATACCTAGCGGGAGAGGGCAATGAGCAGTTCTTC | CASLYLAGEGNEQFF
. | TRBJ2-7 | TRBV15 | . | TGTGCCACCAGCAGAGATAAGAGCGGTTGGGCCTACGAGCAGTACTTC | CATSRDKSGWAYEQYF
TRBD1 | TRBJ2-7 | TRBV11-2 | . | TGTGCCAGCAGCTCCTCCGGGACAGGGTTTCACGAGCAGTACTTC | CASSSSGTGFHEQYF
. | TRBJ2-1 | TRBV4-2 | . | TGTGCCAGCAGCCAAGAACGAGCGGGACATTACAATGAGCAGTTCTTC | CASSQERAGHYNEQFF
TRBD1 | TRBJ2-7 | TRBV5-1 | . | TGCGCCAGCAGCGAGGGACAGGGCTCCTACGAGCAGTACTTC | CASSEGQGSYEQYF
. | TRBJ2-7 | TRBV27 | . | TGTGCCAGCAGTTTACGAGGGGCCTACGAGCAGTACTTC | CASSLRGAYEQYF
. | TRBJ2-1 | TRBV7-6 | . | TGTGCCAGCAGCTTGGCTCCAAATGAGCAGTTCTTC | CASSLAPNEQFF
TRBD2 | TRBJ2-2 | TRBV7-9 | . | TGTGCCAGCAGCTTTCGGCTAGCGGGAGGGAGAAACACCGGGGAGCTGTTTTTT | CASSFRLAGGRNTGELFF
TRBD2 | TRBJ2-5 | TRBV27 | . | TGTGCCAGCAGTCCCGGACTAGCGGGAGTGAACCAAGAGACCCAGTACTTC | CASSPGLAGVNQETQYF
. | TRBJ2-1 | TRBV6-1 | few | TGTGCCAGCAGGGAGACAGACTACAATGAGCAGTTCTTC | CASRETDYNEQFF
. | TRBJ1-2 | TRBV6-6 | once | TGTGCCAGCAGCTCTTCGCACTTACCATCAAACTATGGCTACACCTTC | CASSSSHLPSNYGYTF
TRBD2 | TRBJ2-2 | TRBV30 | . | TGTGCCTGGAGTGTACGTTATTTTGAATTTCTGGAGCGGGGGACGAACACCGGGGAGCTGTTTTTT | CAWSVRYFEFLERGTNTGELFF
. | TRBJ1-2 | TRBV2 | . | TGTGCCGCGGTTTTGGGCGTAGTCGGCTACACCTTC | CAAVLGVVGYTF
. | TRBJ1-4 | TRBV9 | . | TGTGCCAGCAGCGCCCCCACGACAGGTGCAACTAATGAAAAACTGTTTTTT | CASSAPTTGATNEKLFF
. | TRBJ2-2 | TRBV7-6 | . | TGTGCCAGCAGCCAGGACGGCTCCGGGGAGCTGTTTTTT | CASSQDGSGELFF
. | TRBJ2-2 | TRBV6-5 | . | TGTGCCAGCAGTTCCCAGGGGGGGGCCGGGGAGCTGTTTTTT | CASSSQGGAGELFF
. | TRBJ2-1 | TRBV21-1 | . | TGTGCCAGCAGCGAAGTTAGCGGGAGTAGATCGGTTCCCATGCGTGAGCAGTTCTTC | CASSEVSGSRSVPMREQFF
TRBD2 | TRBJ2-5 | TRBV7-8 | . | TGTGCCAGCAGCTTAGTGGGACTAGCGGAAGAGACCCAGTACTTC | CASSLVGLAEETQYF
. | TRBJ2-3 | TRBV27 | . | TGTGCCAGCAGTTTAACTTCATACGGGTCTAGGGATACGCAGTATTTT | CASSLTSYGSRDTQYF
TRBD1 | TRBJ1-2 | TRBV4-1 | . | TGCGCCAGCAGCCAACGGACAGGGGGAAACTATGGCTACACCTTC | CASSQRTGGNYGYTF
TRBD2 | TRBJ2-1 | TRBV28 | once | TGTGCCAGCAGTTTAATTCCCTCGACTAGCGGGAGGGCCTTCTACAATGAGCAGTTCTTC | CASSLIPSTSGRAFYNEQFF
. | TRBJ1-1 | TRBV5-1 | . | TGCGCCAGCAGCTTGGCCGATCCTCCGAACACTGAAGCTTTCTTT | CASSLADPPNTEAFF
TRBD1 | TRBJ2-7 | TRBV5-1 | . | TGCGCCAGCAGCTTGGGACAGGGGTTCGACGAGCAGTACTTC | CASSLGQGFDEQYF
. | TRBJ1-1 | TRBV29-1 | . | TGCAGCGTGGATACGACAGGAGAGAACACTGAAGCTTTCTTT | CSVDTTGENTEAFF
. | TRBJ2-5 | TRBV29-1 | once | TGCAGCGTTGTCCCGGCGGGGCTAGCTCAAGAGACCCAGTACTTC | CSVVPAGLAQETQYF
TRBD2 | TRBJ2-5 | TRBV7-6 | . | TGTGCCAGCAGCTTGACTAGCGGAAGCTGGCAAGAGACCCAGTACTTC | CASSLTSGSWQETQYF
. | TRBJ1-2 | TRBV4-3 | . | TGCGCCAGCAGCCAAGATAGCCAGGGGATCTATGGCTACACCTTC | CASSQDSQGIYGYTF
. | TRBJ2-7 | TRBV6-5 | . | TGTGCCAGCAGTTACCTGTCGACAGGCTATCACTACGAGCAGTACTTC | CASSYLSTGYHYEQYF
. | TRBJ1-2 | TRBV5-1 | . | TGCGCCAGCAGCTTGGGGGGCAGTCTCTATGGCTACACCTTC | CASSLGGSLYGYTF
. | TRBJ2-5 | TRBV29-1 | . | TGCAGCGTTGATTGGGGGGAGACCCAGTACTTC | CSVDWGETQYF
. | TRBJ2-7 | TRBV29-1 | . | TGCAGCGTCGTCTCTAGTGGCTCCTACGAGCAGTACTTC | CSVVSSGSYEQYF
TRBD2 | TRBJ2-2 | TRBV28 | . | TGTGCCAGCACCCGACTAGCGGAGAACACCGGGGAGCTGTTTTTT | CASTRLAENTGELFF
TRBD2 | TRBJ2-2 | TRBV5-4 | . | TGTGCCAGCAGCTCCCGAACTAAACTAGCGGGAGGGCCTCCCGGGGAGCTGTTTTTT | CASSSRTKLAGGPPGELFF
. | TRBJ2-5 | TRBV28 | . | TGTGCCAGCAGTTCCCCTGGCCGCCGGGACCGAGAGACCCAGTACTTC | CASSSPGRRDRETQYF
. | TRBJ2-1 | TRBV27 | . | TGTGCCAGCAGTTTGGGGTTCGGTGGCAATGAGCAGTTCTTC | CASSLGFGGNEQFF
. | TRBJ2-3 | TRBV9 | . | TGTGCCAGCAGCGTAGAAGGGGCCTGGACAGATACGCAGTATTTT | CASSVEGAWTDTQYF
TRBD2 | TRBJ2-1 | TRBV6-1 | . | TGTGCCAGCAGTGAATTGGCTAGCGGTGGCAATGAGCAGTTCTTC | CASSELASGGNEQFF
. | TRBJ1-1 | TRBV29-1 | . | TGCAGCGCCGCAGAGCAGGGAAACACTGAAGCTTTCTTT | CSAAEQGNTEAFF
. | TRBJ1-5 | TRBV7-8 | . | TGTGCCAGCAGGCTTGAATATAGCAATCAGCCCCAGCATTTT | CASRLEYSNQPQHF
TRBD1 | TRBJ1-4 | TRBV29-1 | . | TGCAGCGGGACAGGGCCTAATGAAAAACTGTTTTTT | CSGTGPNEKLFF